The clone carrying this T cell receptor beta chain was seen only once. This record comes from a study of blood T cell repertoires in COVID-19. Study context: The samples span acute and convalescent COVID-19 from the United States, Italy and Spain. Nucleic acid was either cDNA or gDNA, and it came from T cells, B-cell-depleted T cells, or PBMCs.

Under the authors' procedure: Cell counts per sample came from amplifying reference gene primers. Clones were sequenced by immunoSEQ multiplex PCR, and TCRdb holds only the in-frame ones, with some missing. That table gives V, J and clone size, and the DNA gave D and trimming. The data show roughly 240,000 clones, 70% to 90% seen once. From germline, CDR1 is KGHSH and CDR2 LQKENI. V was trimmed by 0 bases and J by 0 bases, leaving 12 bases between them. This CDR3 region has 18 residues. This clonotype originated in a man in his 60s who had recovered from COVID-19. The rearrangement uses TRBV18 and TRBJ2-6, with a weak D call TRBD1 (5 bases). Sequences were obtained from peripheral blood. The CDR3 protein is CASSPPQGTTSGANVLTF. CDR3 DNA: TGTGCCAGCTCACCACCCCAGGGTACCACCTCTGGGGCCAACGTCCTGACTTTC.